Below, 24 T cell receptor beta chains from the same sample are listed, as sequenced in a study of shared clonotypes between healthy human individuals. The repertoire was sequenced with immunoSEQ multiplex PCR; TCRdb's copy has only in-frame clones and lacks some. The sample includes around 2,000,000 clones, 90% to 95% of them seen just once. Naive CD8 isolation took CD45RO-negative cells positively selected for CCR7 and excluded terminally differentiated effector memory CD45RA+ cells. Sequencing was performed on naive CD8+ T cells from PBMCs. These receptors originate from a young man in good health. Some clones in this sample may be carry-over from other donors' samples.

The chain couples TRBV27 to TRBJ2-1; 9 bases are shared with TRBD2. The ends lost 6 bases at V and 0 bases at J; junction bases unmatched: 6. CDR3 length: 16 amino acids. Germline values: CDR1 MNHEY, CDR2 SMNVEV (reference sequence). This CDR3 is CASRLTSGSSYNEQFF. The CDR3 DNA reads TGTGCCAGCAGGCTGACTAGCGGTAGCTCCTACAATGAGCAGTTCTTC.

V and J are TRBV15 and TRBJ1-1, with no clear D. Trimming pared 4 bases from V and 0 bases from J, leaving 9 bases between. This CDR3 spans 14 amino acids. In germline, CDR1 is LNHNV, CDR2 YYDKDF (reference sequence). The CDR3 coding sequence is TGTGCCACCAGCATGGACGGAATGAACACTGAAGCTTTCTTT. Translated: CATSMDGMNTEAFF.

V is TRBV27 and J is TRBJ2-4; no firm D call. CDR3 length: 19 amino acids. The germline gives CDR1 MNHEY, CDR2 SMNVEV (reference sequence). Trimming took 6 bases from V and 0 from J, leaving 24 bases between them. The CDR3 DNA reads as TGTGCCAGCAGCTCATATCCCCCGCAGGCGATGCTAGCCAAAAACATTCAGTACTTC. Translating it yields CASSSYPPQAMLAKNIQYF.

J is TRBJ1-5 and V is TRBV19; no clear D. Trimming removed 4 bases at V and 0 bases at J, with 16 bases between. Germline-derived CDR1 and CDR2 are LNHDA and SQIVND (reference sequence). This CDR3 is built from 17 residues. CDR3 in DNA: TGTGCCAGTAGTAGGCCCGGTTCATTTGGTAGCAATCAGCCCCAGCATTTT. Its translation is CASSRPGSFGSNQPQHF.

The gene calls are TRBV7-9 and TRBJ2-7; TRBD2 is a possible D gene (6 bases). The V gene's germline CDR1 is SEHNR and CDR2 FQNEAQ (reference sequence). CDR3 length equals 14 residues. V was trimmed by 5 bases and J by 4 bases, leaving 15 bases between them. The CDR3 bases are TGTGCCAGCAGCCGGGAGACTAGTCAGTACGAGCAGTACTTC. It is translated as CASSRETSQYEQYF.

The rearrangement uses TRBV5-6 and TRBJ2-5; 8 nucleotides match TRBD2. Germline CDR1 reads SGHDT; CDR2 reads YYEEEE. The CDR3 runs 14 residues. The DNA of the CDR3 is TGTGCTTCGGAGCAAGCGGGGGTAGGGGAGACCCAGTACTTC. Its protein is CASEQAGVGETQYF.

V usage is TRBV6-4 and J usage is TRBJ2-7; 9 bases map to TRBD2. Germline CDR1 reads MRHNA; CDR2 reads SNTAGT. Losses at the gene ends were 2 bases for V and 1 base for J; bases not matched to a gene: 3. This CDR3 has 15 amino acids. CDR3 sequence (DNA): TGTGCCAGCAGTGACCAAGCGGGAGGATCCTACGAGCAGTACTTC. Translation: CASSDQAGGSYEQYF.

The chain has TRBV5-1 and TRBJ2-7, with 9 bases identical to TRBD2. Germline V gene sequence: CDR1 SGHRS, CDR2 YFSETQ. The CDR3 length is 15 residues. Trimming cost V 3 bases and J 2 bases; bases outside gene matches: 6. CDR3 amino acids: CASSSLAGGTYEQYF. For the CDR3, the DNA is TGCGCCAGCAGCTCCCTGGCGGGAGGGACCTACGAGCAGTACTTC.

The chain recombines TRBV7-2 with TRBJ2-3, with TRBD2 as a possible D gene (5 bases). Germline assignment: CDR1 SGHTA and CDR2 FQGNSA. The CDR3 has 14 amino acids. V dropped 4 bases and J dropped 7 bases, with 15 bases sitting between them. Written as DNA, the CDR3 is TGTGCCAGCAGCTCCCGAGAGGGCAGAAATACGCAGTATTTT. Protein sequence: CASSSREGRNTQYF.

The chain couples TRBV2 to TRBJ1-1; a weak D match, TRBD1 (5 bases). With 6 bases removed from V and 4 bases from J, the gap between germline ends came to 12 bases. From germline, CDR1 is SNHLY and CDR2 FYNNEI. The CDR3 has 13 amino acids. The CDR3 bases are TGTGCCAGCAGCCTAGACGGGGGCACTGAAGCTTTCTTT. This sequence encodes CASSLDGGTEAFF.

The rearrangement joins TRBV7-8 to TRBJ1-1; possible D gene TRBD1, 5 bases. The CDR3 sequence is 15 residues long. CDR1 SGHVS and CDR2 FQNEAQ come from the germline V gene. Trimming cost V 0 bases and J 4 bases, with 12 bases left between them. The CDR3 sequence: CASSLAGGGRTEAFF. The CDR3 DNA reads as TGTGCCAGCAGCTTAGCAGGTGGGGGTCGCACTGAAGCTTTCTTT.

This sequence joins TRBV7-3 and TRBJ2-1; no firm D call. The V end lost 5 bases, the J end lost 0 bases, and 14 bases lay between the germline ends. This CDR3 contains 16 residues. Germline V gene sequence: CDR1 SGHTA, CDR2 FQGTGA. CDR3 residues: CASSRRGESSYNEQFF. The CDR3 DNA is TGTGCCAGCAGCCGTCGAGGCGAGAGCTCCTACAATGAGCAGTTCTTC.

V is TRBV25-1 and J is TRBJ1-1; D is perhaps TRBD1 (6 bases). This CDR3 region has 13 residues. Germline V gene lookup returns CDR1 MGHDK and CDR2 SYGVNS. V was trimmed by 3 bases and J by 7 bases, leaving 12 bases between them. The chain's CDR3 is CASSERRGFEAFF. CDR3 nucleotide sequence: TGTGCCAGCAGTGAGCGGAGGGGGTTTGAAGCTTTCTTT.

The CDR3 is CASSQSGNSYNEQFF. CDR3 DNA sequence: TGTGCCAGCAGCCAGAGCGGGAACTCCTACAATGAGCAGTTCTTC. The chain links TRBV27 to TRBJ2-1; TRBD2 matches 7 bases. Germline-derived CDR1 and CDR2 are MNHEY and SMNVEV (reference sequence). The V and J ends lost 6 bases and 0 bases, in that order; junction bases with no gene match: 5. The CDR3 spans 15 residues.

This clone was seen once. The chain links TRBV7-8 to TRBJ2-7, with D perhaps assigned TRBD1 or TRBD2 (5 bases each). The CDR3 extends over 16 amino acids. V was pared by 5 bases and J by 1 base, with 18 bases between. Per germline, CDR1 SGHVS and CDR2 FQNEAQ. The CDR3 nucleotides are TGTGCCAGCAGCCCCATGAACGGGACGGTATCCTACGAGCAGTACTTC. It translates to CASSPMNGTVSYEQYF. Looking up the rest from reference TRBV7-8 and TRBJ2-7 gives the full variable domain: GAGVSQSPRYKVAKRGQDVALRCDPISGHVSLFWYQQALGQGPEFLTYFQNEAQLDKSGLPSDRFFAERPEGSVSTLKIQRTQQEDSAVYLCASSPMNGTVSYEQYFGPGTRLTVT.

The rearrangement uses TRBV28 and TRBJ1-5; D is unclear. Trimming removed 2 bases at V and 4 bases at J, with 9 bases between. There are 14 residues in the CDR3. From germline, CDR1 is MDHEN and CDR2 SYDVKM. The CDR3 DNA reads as TGTGCCAGCAGTTTAAACAGCTTAAATCAGCCCCAGCATTTT. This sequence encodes CASSLNSLNQPQHF.

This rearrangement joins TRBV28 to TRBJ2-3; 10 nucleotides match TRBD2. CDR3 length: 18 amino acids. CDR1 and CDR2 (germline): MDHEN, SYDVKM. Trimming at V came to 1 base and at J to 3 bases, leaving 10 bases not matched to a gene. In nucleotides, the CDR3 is TGTGCCAGCAGTTTATCGGGGGCTAGCGGGAGCCCGACAGATACGCAGTATTTT. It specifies CASSLSGASGSPTDTQYF.

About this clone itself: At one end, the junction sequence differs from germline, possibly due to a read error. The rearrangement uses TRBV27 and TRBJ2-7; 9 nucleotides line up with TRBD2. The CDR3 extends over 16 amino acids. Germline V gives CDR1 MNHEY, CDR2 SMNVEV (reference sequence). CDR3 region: CASSLSAGGLSFEQYF. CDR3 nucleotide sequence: TGTGCCAGCAGTTTATCGGCGGGAGGGCTCTCCTTCGAGCAGTACTTC.

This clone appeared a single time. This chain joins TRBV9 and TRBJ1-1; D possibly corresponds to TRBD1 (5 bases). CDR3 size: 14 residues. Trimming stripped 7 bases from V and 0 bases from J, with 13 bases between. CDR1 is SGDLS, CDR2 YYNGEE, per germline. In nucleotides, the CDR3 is TGTGCCAGCTCCACGGGGGGGATGAACACTGAAGCTTTCTTT. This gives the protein CASSTGGMNTEAFF.

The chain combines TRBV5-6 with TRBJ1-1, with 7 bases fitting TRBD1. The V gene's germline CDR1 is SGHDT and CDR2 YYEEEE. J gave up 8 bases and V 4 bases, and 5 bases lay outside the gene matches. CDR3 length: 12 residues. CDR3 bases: TGTGCCAGCAGCGGGGACAGTTTCGAAGCTTTCTTT. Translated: CASSGDSFEAFF.

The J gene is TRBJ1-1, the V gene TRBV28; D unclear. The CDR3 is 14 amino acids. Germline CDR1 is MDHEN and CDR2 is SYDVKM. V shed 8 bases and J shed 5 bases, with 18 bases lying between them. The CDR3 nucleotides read TGTGCCAGCCGGTGGGCCTTTAGGACGACTGAAGCTTTCTTT. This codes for CASRWAFRTTEAFF.

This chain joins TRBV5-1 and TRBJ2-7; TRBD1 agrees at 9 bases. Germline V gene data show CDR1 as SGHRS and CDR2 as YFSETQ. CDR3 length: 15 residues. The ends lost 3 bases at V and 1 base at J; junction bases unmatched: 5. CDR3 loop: CASSWGQGQSYEQYF. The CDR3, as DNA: TGCGCCAGCAGCTGGGGACAGGGTCAATCCTACGAGCAGTACTTC.

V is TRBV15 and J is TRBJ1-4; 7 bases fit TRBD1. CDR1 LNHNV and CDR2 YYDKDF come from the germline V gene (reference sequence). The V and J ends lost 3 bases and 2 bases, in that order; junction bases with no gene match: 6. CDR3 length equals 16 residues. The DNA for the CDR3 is TGTGCCACCAGCAGCGACCGCAGGGGGACTAATGAAAAACTGTTTTTT. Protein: CATSSDRRGTNEKLFF.

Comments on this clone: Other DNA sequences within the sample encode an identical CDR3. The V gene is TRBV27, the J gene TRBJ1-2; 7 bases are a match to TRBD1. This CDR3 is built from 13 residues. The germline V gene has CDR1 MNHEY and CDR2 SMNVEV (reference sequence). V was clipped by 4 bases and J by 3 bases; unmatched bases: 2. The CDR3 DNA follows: TGTGCCAGCAGTTCAACAGGGGACTATGGCTACACCTTC. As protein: CASSSTGDYGYTF.